This T cell receptor beta chain was sequenced for a study of T-cell memory formation after mild COVID-19. At the level of the study: TCR clusters were largely donor specific.

General study points: Clones that contracted clustered mainly in CM and EM if CD4+ and in EMRA if CD8+. Whereas later expanders leaned CD4+, clones contracting day 15 to 85 showed a balanced CD4/CD8 makeup.

Constant-segment primers and 5'RACE yielded cDNA libraries for TCR alpha and TCR beta, each carrying sample barcodes and UMIs. From the 5' RACE reads, TCRdb called clonotypes with MiXCR, one entry per CDR3 protein. The sample yields some 280,000 distinct CDR3 sequences, roughly 17% seen once. About this clonotype itself: As yet, its antigen is unknown.

This receptor was identified in a young man who had mild COVID-19 (a few samples of this study predate the infection). Cell type and time point are not known. Sequenced material: PBMCs or a T cell subset sorted from them (not recorded which).

DNA of the CDR3: TGTGCCAGCACCAAAATCGGGACAGGGAATACCGGGGAGCTGTTTTTT. Translation gives CASTKIGTGNTGELFF. The chain employs TRBV27 and TRBJ2-2; 9 bases line up with TRBD1. The germline V gene has CDR1 MNHEY and CDR2 SMNVEV (reference sequence). CDR3 length equals 16 residues. V dropped 7 bases and J dropped 5; count of bases not matched to a gene: 11.